This T cell receptor (beta chain) appears in the sequencing data of a study of T cells in Graves' hyperthyroidism and ophthalmopathy. Amplification of TCR beta CDR3 regions was performed using RNA transcripts as template. Using the HTBI primer set, a first-round RT-PCR was run on the TCR CDR3. TCRdb called the multiplex PCR reads again in MiXCR, with one record for every CDR3 protein. The sample includes roughly 530,000 distinct CDR3 sequences, roughly a sixth of them seen just once. The CDR3 is made up of 16 amino acids. The germline CDR1 and CDR2 sequences are GTSNPN and SVGIG (reference sequence). The V gene lost 2 bases and the J gene lost 4 bases, with 18 bases spanning the gap.

Sequencing used blood. This TCR was recovered from a woman under 30 with Graves' ophthalmopathy. V and J are TRBV30 and TRBJ1-3; TRBD1 might be the D (5 bases). CDR3 DNA: TGTGCCTGGAGTTCTCGTCTCAGGGAGGCAGGAAACACCATATATTTT. This encodes CAWSSRLREAGNTIYF.